The T cell receptor (beta chain) under discussion was sequenced for a study of Ad26.COV2.S vaccination and SARS-CoV-2 variants. Study findings and constraints: Researchers cautioned that TCR breadth and depth analyses may have underestimated total T cell responses. Vaccine recipients showed a spike-specific TCR breadth that was higher than in placebo recipients.

This clone was counted a few times. What it recognizes is unknown. Method: immunoSEQ multiplex PCR; TCRdb's copy keeps in-frame clones and lacks some. The table lists around 270,000 clones, 87% of them singletons, with about 2.8% in the top ten. The CDR3 loop spans 14 amino acids. V was pared by 1 base and J by 3 bases, with 9 bases between. Germline loops: CDR1 MGHRA, CDR2 YSYEKL. Treatment: some 20 received Ad26.COV2.S at low or high dose, single or two shots; several received placebo; per-sample allocation not given. Day 63 after the first injection of vaccine or placebo was the sampling time. The sample came from a Boston adult aged 18-55 years.

The TCR comes from a person between 18 and 65 years old who received the Ad26.COV2.S COVID-19 vaccine or a placebo. The material was peripheral blood, obtained in a trial of Ad26.COV2.S vaccine versus placebo. This sequence joins TRBV4-1 and TRBJ1-2, with D tentatively TRBD1 (5 bases). DNA of the CDR3: TGCGCCAGCAGCCAAGGAGAGACAGACTATGGCTACACCTTC. Translated, it gives CASSQGETDYGYTF.